These 31 T cell receptor beta chains were sequenced from one sample in a study of blood T cell repertoires in COVID-19. The method was immunoSEQ multiplex PCR; TCRdb's version includes in-frame clones alone and lacks a portion of them. The sample contains roughly 150,000 clones, about 79% of which appear only once. The sequencing input was peripheral blood. These receptors originate from a woman in her forties or fifties in a cohort sampled during active or convalescent COVID-19.

This clone was recorded once. CDR3 residues: CAWTSHGVGNTIYF. Here the CDR3 DNA reads TGTGCCTGGACCTCCCATGGAGTTGGAAACACCATATATTTT. This sequence joins TRBV30 and TRBJ1-3, with D hard to call. Between the trimmed V and J ends, which lost 4 bases and 3 bases, there was a span of 13 bases. The CDR3 consists of 14 residues. Looked up from germline, CDR1 is GTSNPN and CDR2 is SVGIG (reference sequence). Drawing the rest from reference TRBV30 and TRBJ1-3, the complete variable domain is SQTIHQWPATLVQPVGSPLSLECTVEGTSNPNLYWYRQAAGRGLQLLFYSVGIGQISSEVPQNLSASRPQDRQFILSSKKLLLSDSGFYLCAWTSHGVGNTIYFGEGSWLTVV.

The chain couples TRBV6-5 to TRBJ1-5; tentative D call: TRBD1 (5 bases). The CDR3 sequence is 13 residues long. Trimming shortened V by 6 bases and J by 9 bases, and 15 bases separated the two germline ends. The germline CDR1 and CDR2 sequences are MNHEY and SVGAGI. Written as DNA, the CDR3 is TGTGCCAGCAGAGGGGCTTTTGCGAGGCCCCAGCATTTT. It translates to CASRGAFARPQHF.

V and J are TRBV2 and TRBJ1-6; 9 bases match TRBD1. CDR1 is SNHLY, CDR2 FYNNEI, per germline. V dropped 6 bases and J dropped 7; count of bases not matched to a gene: 7. The CDR3 has 15 residues. CDR3 sequence (DNA): TGTGCCAGCAGCGCCGCGGGGACAGGGAATTCACCCCTCCACTTT. It translates to CASSAAGTGNSPLHF.

The gene calls are TRBV12-5 and TRBJ1-5; 8 positions agree with TRBD1. Germline V lookup: CDR1 LGHNT, CDR2 FRNRAP. This CDR3 contains 14 residues. The V and J ends lost 4 bases and 6 bases, in that order; junction bases with no gene match: 5. In DNA form, the CDR3 reads TGTGCTAGTGGTTCTGGACAGGGCGGTCAGCCCCAGCATTTT. It encodes CASGSGQGGQPQHF.

The chain has TRBV11-3 and TRBJ2-2; 9 bases align to TRBD1. V shed 5 bases, J shed 1 base, and the junction held 2 bases outside the gene matches. The CDR3 spans 15 residues. Germline CDR1 SGHNT, CDR2 YENEEA. CDR3 amino acids: CASSGQGRNTGELFF. The CDR3 DNA reads as TGTGCCAGCAGCGGACAGGGGAGGAACACCGGGGAGCTGTTTTTT. Variable domain in full (rest from reference TRBV11-3 and TRBJ2-2): EAGVVQSPRYKIIEKKQPVAFWCNPISGHNTLYWYLQNLGQGPELLIRYENEEAVDDSQLPKDRFSAERLKGVDSTLKIQPAELGDSAVYLCASSGQGRNTGELFFGEGSRLTVL.

This clone was counted once. The chain joins TRBV19 to TRBJ1-1; TRBD1 is a possible D gene (6 bases). CDR1 and CDR2 (germline): LNHDA, SQIVND (reference sequence). The CDR3 sequence is 16 residues long. V lost 7 bases and J 2 bases, leaving 20 bases between the germline ends. CDR3 sequence reads: CASTPIVQGTNTEAFF. Written as DNA, the CDR3 is TGTGCCAGTACCCCCATAGTTCAGGGGACAAACACTGAAGCTTTCTTT.

The chain combines TRBV7-2 with TRBJ1-5; TRBD1 agrees at 10 bases. Germline V CDR1 and CDR2: SGHTA, FQGNSA. The CDR3 spans 16 residues. V lost 5 bases to trimming and J lost 6 bases; unmatched junction nucleotides: 10. CDR3 region: CASSDPGTGVPQPQHF. The CDR3 coding sequence is TGTGCCAGCAGCGACCCGGGGACAGGGGTGCCTCAGCCCCAGCATTTT.

V and J are TRBV12-5 and TRBJ2-1; 7 nucleotides line up with TRBD1. CDR1 and CDR2 (germline): LGHNT, FRNRAP. V shed 5 bases, J shed 2 bases, and the junction held 6 bases outside the gene matches. CDR3 length: 15 amino acids. CDR3 in amino acids: CASGLGQTTYNEQFF. DNA of the CDR3: TGTGCTAGTGGTCTGGGACAGACAACCTACAATGAGCAGTTCTTC.

The rearrangement uses TRBV18 and TRBJ1-4; perhaps TRBD1 as D (6 bases). From germline, CDR1 is KGHSH and CDR2 LQKENI. Trimming shortened V by 2 bases and J by 5 bases, and 12 bases separated the two germline ends. The length of the CDR3 is 15 residues. The CDR3 protein is CASSPMGQGNEKLFF. CDR3 coding DNA: TGTGCCAGCTCACCAATGGGACAAGGAAATGAAAAACTGTTTTTT. Full variable domain (missing parts from reference TRBV18 and TRBJ1-4): NAGVMQNPRHLVRRRGQEARLRCSPMKGHSHVYWYRQLPEEGLKFMVYLQKENIIDESGMPKERFSAEFPKEGPSILRIQQVVRGDSAAYFCASSPMGQGNEKLFFGSGTQLSVL.

The chain links TRBV7-2 to TRBJ2-2, with D perhaps matching TRBD2 (5 bases). The germline V and J ends were trimmed by 2 bases and 4 bases, with 8 bases remaining between them. Germline V gene sequence: CDR1 SGHTA, CDR2 FQGNSA. This CDR3 comprises 14 residues. The CDR3 DNA follows: TGTGCCAGCAGCTTATTCGAGGGCACCGGGGAGCTGTTTTTT. Translation gives CASSLFEGTGELFF.

This chain connects TRBV29-1 to TRBJ1-3; tentative D call: TRBD1 (5 bases). This CDR3 has 14 residues. The V end lost 4 bases, the J end lost 1 base, and 11 bases lay between the germline ends. CDR1 SQVTM and CDR2 ANQGSEA come from the germline V gene. The CDR3 DNA reads TGCAGCGTTGTACCACAGGCGTCTGGAAACACCATATATTTT. Its translation: CSVVPQASGNTIYF.

The chain joins TRBV4-3 to TRBJ1-1; D is perhaps TRBD1 (6 bases). The CDR3 runs 16 residues. The V end lost 0 bases, the J end lost 5 bases, and 16 bases lay between the germline ends. Germline CDR1 is LGHNA and CDR2 is YSLEER. CDR3 sequence (DNA): TGCGCCAGCAGCCAAGATATCGGGGGGGGCGCGACTGAAGCTTTCTTT. Translated, it gives CASSQDIGGGATEAFF.

Written as DNA, the CDR3 is TGTGCCAGCAGCAAAGCTCCGGGACTCAGAGATATCGACCTGGGGTTCTTC. It yields the protein CASSKAPGLRDIDLGFF. The gene calls are TRBV21-1 and TRBJ2-1; TRBD2 reflects the table's D call only, with no check against the DNA. TRBV21-1 is shown as a pseudogene. The CDR3 runs 17 residues.

The genes are TRBV19 and TRBJ1-5; TRBD1 matches 7 bases. Germline V gene sequence: CDR1 LNHDA, CDR2 SQIVND (reference sequence). The V and J ends lost 5 bases and 1 base, in that order; junction bases with no gene match: 11. The CDR3 is 17 residues long. The CDR3 sequence is CASSPTLRQGSNQPQHF. CDR3 nucleotide sequence: TGTGCCAGTAGTCCCACCCTACGACAGGGAAGCAATCAGCCCCAGCATTTT.

The rearrangement uses TRBV5-1 and TRBJ1-2; D gene uncertain. In germline, CDR1 is SGHRS, CDR2 YFSETQ. V lost 3 bases and J 5 bases, leaving 14 bases between the germline ends. CDR3 length: 14 amino acids. The CDR3 region is CASSSAAAEYGYTF. CDR3 coding DNA: TGCGCCAGCAGCTCGGCAGCGGCGGAGTATGGCTACACCTTC. The variable domain in full, completed from reference TRBV5-1 and TRBJ1-2, reads KAGVTQTPRYLIKTRGQQVTLSCSPISGHRSVSWYQQTPGQGLQFLFEYFSETQRNKGNFPGRFSGRQFSNSRSEMNVSTLELGDSALYLCASSSAAAEYGYTFGSGTRLTVV.

The chain recombines TRBV11-1 with TRBJ1-4, with a weak D call TRBD1 (5 bases). V was cut by 1 base and J by 8 bases, with 14 bases left in between. Germline CDR1 reads SGHAT; CDR2 reads FQDESV (reference sequence). CDR3 size: 15 residues. Here the CDR3 reads CASSLVGGEEEKLFF. The CDR3 coding sequence is TGTGCCAGCAGCTTAGTAGGAGGGGAAGAAGAAAAACTGTTTTTT.

This chain joins TRBV7-2 and TRBJ2-5; D is perhaps TRBD2 (5 bases). Per the germline V gene, CDR1 is SGHTA and CDR2 is FQGNSA. The CDR3 consists of 16 residues. V dropped 4 bases and J dropped 8 bases, with 23 bases sitting between them. CDR3 sequence: CASSSQLGLPEITQYF. In DNA, the CDR3 is TGTGCCAGCAGCTCCCAGCTCGGACTCCCCGAGATAACCCAGTACTTC. The variable domain in full, completed from reference TRBV7-2 and TRBJ2-5, reads GAGVSQSPSNKVTEKGKDVELRCDPISGHTALYWYRQSLGQGLEFLIYFQGNSAPDKSGLPSDRFSAERTGGSVSTLTIQRTQQEDSAVYLCASSSQLGLPEITQYFGPGTRLLVL.

The chain uses TRBV7-9 and TRBJ1-5; 8 bases fit TRBD1. The trim removed 5 bases at V and 5 bases at J, leaving 2 bases unmatched. The length of the CDR3 is 13 residues. The germline V gene has CDR1 SEHNR and CDR2 FQNEAQ (reference sequence). The CDR3 sequence: CASSLTGDQPQHF. In nucleotides, the CDR3 is TGTGCCAGCAGCCTGACAGGGGATCAGCCCCAGCATTTT. The whole variable domain, filled in from reference TRBV7-9 and TRBJ1-5, reads DTGVSQNPRHKITKRGQNVTFRCDPISEHNRLYWYRQTLGQGPEFLTYFQNEAQLEKSRLLSDRFSAERPKGSFSTLEIQRTEQGDSAMYLCASSLTGDQPQHFGDGTRLSIL.

The chain carries TRBV7-6 and TRBJ1-4, with 7 bases that match TRBD1. Germline V CDR1 and CDR2: SGHVS, FNYEAQ. Losses at the gene ends were 5 bases for V and 7 bases for J; bases not matched to a gene: 4. This CDR3 is 13 amino acids long. CDR3 nucleotide sequence: TGTGCCAGCAGCAAGGGGGCGGTTGAAAAACTGTTTTTT. The encoded protein is CASSKGAVEKLFF.

This clone was counted once. The chain joins TRBV3-1 (or the pseudogene TRBV3-2) to TRBJ1-6, with 8 bases aligning to TRBD1. Germline trimming cut 0 bases from V and 9 bases from J; bases unmatched to any gene: 10. CDR1 and CDR2 (germline): LGHDT, YNNKEL (reference sequence). This CDR3 is built from 17 residues. CDR3 sequence: CASSQDPGGRMVSPLHF. As DNA, the CDR3 is TGTGCCAGCAGCCAAGATCCAGGGGGCCGGATGGTTTCACCCCTCCACTTT.

The chain has TRBV6-1 and TRBJ2-3, with TRBD1 as a possible D gene (6 bases). The CDR3 is 14 residues long. V was trimmed by 2 bases and J by 6 bases, leaving 12 bases between them. Per the germline V gene, CDR1 is MNHNS and CDR2 is SASEGT. CDR3 in amino acids: CASSERAGVDTQYF. The CDR3 bases are TGTGCCAGCAGTGAACGGGCAGGGGTGGATACGCAGTATTTT.

The chain links TRBV29-1 to TRBJ2-2; D remains unclear. This CDR3 is built from 11 residues. Per the germline V gene, CDR1 is SQVTM and CDR2 is ANQGSEA. V was trimmed by 3 bases and J by 7 bases, leaving 6 bases between them. CDR3 sequence reads: CSVEYVGELFF. CDR3 bases: TGCAGCGTTGAGTATGTCGGGGAGCTGTTTTTT.

This chain uses TRBV7-8 with TRBJ1-2; perhaps TRBD1 as D (5 bases). The CDR3 consists of 16 residues. The V and J ends lost 4 bases and 0 bases respectively, with 15 bases between them. Germline CDR1 is SGHVS and CDR2 is FQNEAQ. The CDR3, as DNA: TGTGCCAGCAGCTACAGGAAAGGAGTAACTAACTATGGCTACACCTTC. Residues: CASSYRKGVTNYGYTF.

The sample holds one count of this clone. J is TRBJ2-7 and V is TRBV27; D is perhaps TRBD1 (6 bases). Trimming pared 5 bases from V and 4 bases from J, leaving 18 bases between. Germline values: CDR1 MNHEY, CDR2 SMNVEV (reference sequence). The CDR3 covers 15 residues. CDR3 DNA sequence: TGTGCCAGCAGTGCACAGGGTTGGTCTGGGTACGAGCAGTACTTC. It is translated as CASSAQGWSGYEQYF.

This chain links TRBV6-5 with TRBJ1-5, with D possibly being TRBD1 (6 bases). V lost 8 bases to trimming and J lost 4 bases, with 9 bases between them. The length of the CDR3 is 12 residues. Germline CDR1 is MNHEY and CDR2 is SVGAGI. CDR3 bases: TGTGCCAGCTGGACAGAAAATCAGCCCCAGCATTTT. This gives the protein CASWTENQPQHF.

The chain recombines TRBV3-1 (or the pseudogene TRBV3-2) with TRBJ2-2; 10 bases map to TRBD1. The CDR3 sequence is 16 residues long. Germline V lookup: CDR1 LGHDT, CDR2 YNNKEL (reference sequence). The V segment lost 4 bases and the J segment 5 bases; nucleotides outside the gene matches: 7. The CDR3 region has the DNA TGTGCCAGCAGCCCGAGCAGGGGACAGGGGACCGGGGAGCTGTTTTTT. As protein: CASSPSRGQGTGELFF.

The chain recombines TRBV5-1 with TRBJ2-5, with 8 bases aligning to TRBD2. Trimming at V came to 4 bases and at J to 2 bases, leaving 7 bases not matched to a gene. The CDR3 has 15 residues. CDR1 and CDR2 from the germline V gene are SGHRS and YFSETQ. Here the CDR3 reads CASSLSGGRQETQYF. CDR3 DNA sequence: TGCGCCAGCAGCCTATCCGGCGGGAGGCAAGAGACCCAGTACTTC.

The chain carries TRBV5-5 and TRBJ2-1; D is possibly TRBD1 (6 bases). Germline V lookup: CDR1 SGHKS, CDR2 YYEKEE (reference sequence). V lost 4 bases and J 6 bases, leaving 17 bases between the germline ends. This CDR3 has 15 residues. The DNA of the CDR3 is TGTGCCAGCAGCGGGAGACAGGAGTCTCGCAATGAGCAGTTCTTC. This encodes CASSGRQESRNEQFF.

The J gene is TRBJ2-3, the V gene TRBV7-9; 8 bases fit TRBD2. The CDR3 contains 16 residues. CDR1 and CDR2 (germline): SEHNR, FQNEAQ (reference sequence). The V gene end was trimmed by 1 base and the J gene end by 2 bases; junction bases not matched to a gene: 5. The CDR3 is CASSLGGSGATDTQYF. DNA for the CDR3: TGTGCCAGCAGCTTAGGTGGTAGCGGGGCCACAGATACGCAGTATTTT.

The J gene is TRBJ2-2, the V gene TRBV29-1, with TRBD2 matching 7 bases. The junction had 15 bases not matched to a gene; V was cut back by 7 bases and J by 4 bases. The CDR3 is 16 residues long. Germline V gives CDR1 SQVTM, CDR2 ANQGSEA. The CDR3 loop is CSAKAGPDEFTGELFF. The CDR3 nucleotides are TGCAGCGCTAAAGCGGGACCCGACGAATTCACCGGGGAGCTGTTTTTT.

The chain combines TRBV12-5 with TRBJ1-5; D ambiguous. Germline V lookup: CDR1 LGHNT, CDR2 FRNRAP. The V and J ends lost 4 bases and 9 bases respectively, with 16 bases between them. This CDR3 contains 14 residues. This CDR3 is CASGSTRKERPQHF. Written as DNA, the CDR3 is TGTGCTAGTGGTTCAACGAGAAAGGAGCGGCCCCAGCATTTT.